The 28 T cell receptor beta chains listed next were all sequenced from one sample in a study of blood T cell repertoires in COVID-19 (dated by TCRdb to the early 2020s). Libraries were constructed by the immunoSEQ multiplex PCR assay. TCRdb took over this immuneACCESS table, retaining in-frame rearrangements with V and J assigned. Such tables are incomplete; in checked studies, under half of the missing clones stem from an unresolved V gene, and the remainder is unexplained. The sample table shows 100,000 or so clones, and 80% to 90% are seen once. The ten most abundant clones make up 2.7% of the sample. Sequences were obtained from PBMCs or T cells enriched from blood (not recorded which). The receptor set was obtained from a woman aged 50 to 60 who had recovered from COVID-19.

The V and J genes are TRBV6-5 and TRBJ2-5, with TRBD1 as a possible D gene (6 bases). V was pared by 2 bases and J by 5 bases, with 15 bases between. Looked up from germline, CDR1 is MNHEY and CDR2 is SVGAGI. CDR3 length: 15 residues. CDR3 sequence: CASSYGATGTETQYF. Here the CDR3 DNA reads TGTGCCAGCAGTTACGGGGCAACAGGGACCGAGACCCAGTACTTC.

This chain joins TRBV21-1 and TRBJ2-7; the table's TRBD1 call for D was not verified on the DNA. TRBV21-1 is deemed a pseudogene. The CDR3 runs 15 residues. CDR3 sequence reads: CASSKRGTDSYEQYF. CDR3 bases: TGTGCCAGCAGCAAAAGGGGAACAGACTCCTACGAGCAGTACTTC.

The V gene is TRBV7-6, the J gene TRBJ2-5, with TRBD1 matching over 7 bases. The V gene end was trimmed by 3 bases and the J gene end by 5 bases; junction bases not matched to a gene: 3. The germline gives CDR1 SGHVS, CDR2 FNYEAQ. The CDR3 spans 13 residues. CDR3 bases: TGTGCCAGCAGCTTGAGGGGGCCCGAGACCCAGTACTTC. Translated: CASSLRGPETQYF.

The V and J genes are TRBV6-1 and TRBJ2-7; D is uncertain. Trimming stripped 2 bases from V and 3 bases from J, with 2 bases between. CDR3 length equals 11 residues. Germline V gene data show CDR1 as MNHNS and CDR2 as SASEGT. The CDR3: CASSELYEQYF. DNA for the CDR3: TGTGCCAGCAGTGAACTCTACGAGCAGTACTTC.

The genes are TRBV18 and TRBJ1-2; 7 nucleotides align to TRBD1. Looked up from germline, CDR1 is KGHSH and CDR2 is LQKENI. The CDR3 is 15 residues long. Trimming at V came to 1 base and at J to 5 bases, leaving 7 bases not matched to a gene. This CDR3 is CASSPREGGGYGYTF. The CDR3 DNA reads TGTGCCAGCTCACCACGAGAAGGGGGCGGGTATGGCTACACCTTC.

The chain combines TRBV9 with TRBJ2-7, with a weak D call TRBD2 (5 bases). The CDR3 sequence is 14 residues long. The germline CDR1 and CDR2 sequences are SGDLS and YYNGEE. The V gene lost 2 bases and the J gene lost 1 base, with 10 bases spanning the gap. CDR3 sequence: CASSVAGTSYEQYF. DNA for the CDR3: TGTGCCAGCAGCGTTGCGGGTACGTCCTACGAGCAGTACTTC.

The gene calls are TRBV7-9 and TRBJ2-1; a possible D gene is TRBD1 (5 bases). CDR3 length equals 14 residues. V was shortened by 1 base and J by 4 bases, with 8 bases between the two germline ends. Germline CDR1 reads SEHNR; CDR2 reads FQNEAQ (reference sequence). This chain's CDR3 is CASSLGRQYNEQFF. CDR3 in DNA: TGTGCCAGCAGCTTAGGACGACAGTACAATGAGCAGTTCTTC.

V and J are TRBV28 and TRBJ1-1; 8 bases align to TRBD1. Trimming removed 6 bases from V and 10 bases from J; junction bases left unmatched: 7. This CDR3 spans 12 amino acids. Per germline, CDR1 MDHEN and CDR2 SYDVKM. CDR3 protein: CASSLQGVAAFF. CDR3 sequence (DNA): TGTGCCAGCAGCTTACAGGGGGTGGCAGCTTTCTTT.

This chain uses TRBV5-1 with TRBJ1-1; TRBD1 matches at 9 bases. CDR1 SGHRS and CDR2 YFSETQ come from the germline V gene. This CDR3 spans 14 amino acids. V lost 1 base to trimming and J lost 5 bases; unmatched junction nucleotides: 3. CDR3 sequence: CASSLLGQGTEAFF. CDR3 nucleotide sequence: TGCGCCAGCAGCTTGTTAGGACAGGGGACTGAAGCTTTCTTT.

The V and J genes are TRBV28 and TRBJ2-6; 7 nucleotides align to TRBD1. V trimming: 4 bases; J trimming: 0 bases; junction bases outside the gene matches: 3. This CDR3 contains 16 residues. Germline V lookup: CDR1 MDHEN, CDR2 SYDVKM. This chain's CDR3 is CASSSTGSSGANVLTF. The CDR3 region has the DNA TGTGCCAGCAGTTCGACAGGGAGCTCTGGGGCCAACGTCCTGACTTTC.

The chain employs TRBV5-7 and TRBJ2-6, with D possibly matching TRBD1 (6 bases). TRBV5-7 belongs to the ORF category, with a function that is uncertain. CDR3 length: 18 amino acids. The V gene lost 5 bases and the J gene lost 0 bases, with 18 bases spanning the gap. The DNA for the CDR3 is TGTGCCAGCAGACATCGTGGGGGCGACCTCTCTGGGGCCAACGTCCTGACTTTC. It translates to CASRHRGGDLSGANVLTF.

The J gene is TRBJ2-2, the V gene TRBV5-1; 9 bases are shared with TRBD1. Unmatched junction bases numbered 10, after V lost 4 bases and J lost 6 bases. Germline V gene lookup returns CDR1 SGHRS and CDR2 YFSETQ. The CDR3 length is 16 residues. In DNA, the CDR3 is TGCGCCAGCAGCCTCTTATTGGGACAGGGTTCCGGGGAGCTGTTTTTT. Translated: CASSLLLGQGSGELFF.

This chain joins TRBV6-5 and TRBJ2-2, with D tentatively TRBD2 (6 bases). Germline V gene data show CDR1 as MNHEY and CDR2 as SVGAGI. V was clipped by 8 bases and J by 4 bases, with 11 bases between them. CDR3 length: 13 amino acids. The CDR3 sequence: CASLKTSTGELFF. DNA for the CDR3: TGTGCCAGCCTAAAGACTAGCACCGGGGAGCTGTTTTTT.

This clone was seen only once. This chain joins TRBV7-7 and TRBJ2-2, with TRBD1 matching 8 bases. Germline CDR1 reads SSHAT; CDR2 reads FNYEAQ (reference sequence). V gave up 6 bases and J gave up 1 base; unmatched junction bases: 7. The CDR3 totals 16 residues. Here the CDR3 reads CASRPSGQGNTGELFF. For the CDR3, the DNA is TGTGCCAGCAGGCCTTCTGGACAGGGGAACACCGGGGAGCTGTTTTTT.

This chain links TRBV20-1 with TRBJ1-1; D is uncertain. Trimming left V 3 bases short and J 5 bases short, with 7 bases between. The CDR3 covers 11 residues. Germline values: CDR1 DFQATT, CDR2 SNEGSKA (reference sequence). The chain's CDR3 is CSASRGTEAFF. The CDR3 DNA reads as TGCAGTGCTAGTCGGGGTACTGAAGCTTTCTTT.

The rearrangement links TRBV28 to TRBJ1-6, with 9 nucleotides matching TRBD1. CDR3 length: 17 amino acids. V shed 6 bases, J shed 0 bases, and the junction held 6 bases outside the gene matches. The germline V gene has CDR1 MDHEN and CDR2 SYDVKM. CDR3 sequence (DNA): TGTGCCAGCAGCATACTACAGGGGGCCTCCTATAATTCACCCCTCCACTTT. Protein product: CASSILQGASYNSPLHF. The variable domain in full, with the rest retrieved from reference TRBV28 and TRBJ1-6, is DVKVTQSSRYLVKRTGEKVFLECVQDMDHENMFWYRQDPGLGLRLIYFSYDVKMKEKGDIPEGYSVSREKKERFSLILESASTNQTSMYLCASSILQGASYNSPLHFGNGTRLTVT.

The rearrangement links TRBV28 to TRBJ1-2, with no clear D. Germline V lookup: CDR1 MDHEN, CDR2 SYDVKM. The CDR3 length is 13 residues. Trimming pared 5 bases from V and 5 bases from J, leaving 12 bases between. The CDR3 loop is CASSETEAYGYTF. The CDR3 DNA is TGTGCCAGCAGTGAAACGGAGGCGTATGGCTACACCTTC.

The V and J genes are TRBV7-2 and TRBJ1-5; 7 nucleotides agree with TRBD1. Germline CDR1 reads SGHTA; CDR2 reads FQGNSA. The CDR3 is 15 residues long. The V and J ends lost 0 bases and 4 bases, in that order; junction bases with no gene match: 3. Here the CDR3 DNA reads TGTGCCAGCAGCTTAGCGGGGACAGAAAATCAGCCCCAGCATTTT. Translation gives CASSLAGTENQPQHF. Variable domain in full (rest from reference TRBV7-2 and TRBJ1-5): GAGVSQSPSNKVTEKGKDVELRCDPISGHTALYWYRQSLGQGLEFLIYFQGNSAPDKSGLPSDRFSAERTGGSVSTLTIQRTQQEDSAVYLCASSLAGTENQPQHFGDGTRLSIL.

The rearrangement uses TRBV23-1 and TRBJ1-5; possible D gene TRBD1, 5 bases. TRBV23-1 is designated an ORF whose function remains uncertain. V was trimmed by 2 bases and J by 1 base, leaving 21 bases between them. This CDR3 spans 19 amino acids. CDR3 residues: CASSQINQGRARSNQPQHF. Written as DNA, the CDR3 is TGCGCCAGCAGTCAAATCAATCAGGGCAGGGCTCGCAGCAATCAGCCCCAGCATTTT.

The rearrangement links TRBV19 to TRBJ1-2; D perhaps matches TRBD1 (5 bases). Germline V gene sequence: CDR1 LNHDA, CDR2 SQIVND (reference sequence). CDR3 length: 13 residues. V was trimmed by 7 bases and J by 3 bases, leaving 12 bases between them. The CDR3 DNA reads TGTGCCAGTACCAAGTGGGGGGACTATGGCTACACCTTC. Its translation: CASTKWGDYGYTF.

This rearrangement joins TRBV6-7 to TRBJ2-7; no firm D call. TRBV6-7 is recorded as an ORF, its role being uncertain. V lost 3 bases and J 4 bases, leaving 4 bases between the germline ends. The CDR3 spans 11 residues. For the CDR3, the DNA is TGTGCCAGCAGTTATCGGTACGAGCAGTACTTC. Translation gives CASSYRYEQYF.

This sequence joins TRBV6-1 and TRBJ1-5; TRBD1 might be the D (5 bases). The germline CDR1 and CDR2 sequences are MNHNS and SASEGT. CDR3 length equals 17 residues. V was trimmed by 3 bases and J by 0 bases, leaving 15 bases between them. The CDR3 region is CASSESIGANSNQPQHF. CDR3 DNA: TGTGCCAGCAGTGAGTCGATAGGGGCTAATAGCAATCAGCCCCAGCATTTT.

This chain uses TRBV30 with TRBJ2-1, with D maybe TRBD2 (6 bases). This CDR3 is built from 11 residues. CDR1 is GTSNPN and CDR2 is SVGIG in the germline V gene (reference sequence). Trimming left V 8 bases short and J 9 bases short, with 14 bases between. The CDR3 sequence is CAGDLGGEQFF. The DNA for the CDR3 is TGTGCCGGGGACCTCGGGGGTGAGCAGTTCTTC.

The chain combines TRBV28 with TRBJ1-1; a possible D gene is TRBD1 (5 bases). Per the germline V gene, CDR1 is MDHEN and CDR2 is SYDVKM. The CDR3 spans 12 residues. Between the trimmed V and J ends, which lost 2 bases and 6 bases, there was a span of 7 bases. Here the CDR3 reads CASSLGTPEAFF. The CDR3 bases are TGTGCCAGCAGTTTAGGGACTCCTGAAGCTTTCTTT.

This rearrangement joins TRBV7-6 to TRBJ2-5; TRBD1 is a possible D gene (6 bases). V was clipped by 0 bases and J by 2 bases, with 10 bases between them. Germline V lookup: CDR1 SGHVS, CDR2 FNYEAQ. This CDR3 comprises 15 residues. CDR3 region: CASSLAQGKQETQYF. The CDR3 DNA follows: TGTGCCAGCAGCTTAGCCCAGGGGAAGCAAGAGACCCAGTACTTC.

The V and J genes are TRBV5-1 and TRBJ2-3; 14 positions agree with TRBD2. Germline values: CDR1 SGHRS, CDR2 YFSETQ. The CDR3 consists of 18 residues. V shed 4 bases and J 2 bases; nucleotides not matched to a gene: 9. As DNA, the CDR3 is TGCGCCAGCAGCCCGACCGGGACTAGCGGGGGAGACACAGATACGCAGTATTTT. This translates into CASSPTGTSGGDTDTQYF.

This clone has just one count. In DNA form, the CDR3 reads TGCGCCAGCAGCTCGGACATGCTTCGCGTAAATTCACCCCTCCACTTT. Protein product: CASSSDMLRVNSPLHF. The chain recombines TRBV5-1 with TRBJ1-6; D is perhaps TRBD1 (5 bases). Trimming removed 3 bases at V and 7 bases at J, with 17 bases between. The CDR3 spans 16 residues. Germline values: CDR1 SGHRS, CDR2 YFSETQ.

This clone was recorded once. The sample holds other DNA sequences that translate to the same CDR3. The CDR3 protein is CAWSVQLNTEAFF. CDR3 coding DNA: TGTGCCTGGAGTGTACAGCTGAACACTGAAGCTTTCTTT. The V gene is TRBV30, the J gene TRBJ1-1; D not resolved. The CDR3 loop spans 13 amino acids. Trimming removed 0 bases at V and 0 bases at J, with 5 bases between. The V gene's germline CDR1 is GTSNPN and CDR2 SVGIG (reference sequence).